The source of this T cell receptor beta chain is a study of T-cell reconstitution after alpha-beta-depleted transplantation in children. Using unique molecular identifiers, the investigators prepared the TCRbeta library. TCRdb re-analysed the PCR reads in MiXCR, keeping a single row per CDR3 protein. The data show hundreds of thousands of distinct CDR3 sequences, roughly 13% seen once. The CDR3 extends over 13 amino acids. The V end lost 2 bases, the J end lost 1 base, and 5 bases lay between the germline ends. This chain links TRBV12-3 or TRBV12-4 with TRBJ2-5, with unresolved D. The source was PBMCs, mostly from graft donor cells, collected 360 days after TCRalphabeta/CD19-depleted stem cell transplant. The receptor was derived from a male patient younger than 18 who had a stem cell transplant for acute myeloid leukemia, so the T cells may come from the graft donor. The CDR3 DNA sequence: TGTGCCAGCAGTTTATACGGCCAAGAGACCCAGTACTTC. Translated, it gives CASSLYGQETQYF.